The 27 T cell receptor beta chains below all came from one sample that was sequenced in a study of cytomegalovirus exposure and HLA in healthy donors. PCR amplification relied on 60 Vbeta primers (plus 13 Jbeta primers). Repertoires were generated with immunoSEQ multiplex PCR, while TCRdb's copy carries only in-frame clones and drops some. This table holds around 170,000 clones, about 84% found once. The material sequenced was PBMCs. The receptor set was obtained from a man in his forties or fifties in good health and CMV-seronegative.

The chain joins TRBV15 to TRBJ2-3; D may be TRBD1 (5 bases). CDR1 and CDR2 (germline): LNHNV, YYDKDF (reference sequence). This CDR3 has 16 residues. Deletions cut 4 bases from V and 0 bases from J, with 14 bases between. The CDR3 reads CATSTEAGLSTDTQYF. For the CDR3, the DNA is TGTGCCACCAGCACTGAAGCAGGGCTTAGCACAGATACGCAGTATTTT. The whole variable domain, remainder taken from reference TRBV15 and TRBJ2-3, is DAMVIQNPRYQVTQFGKPVTLSCSQTLNHNVMYWYQQKSSQAPKLLFHYYDKDFNNEADTPDNFQSRRPNTSFCFLDIRSPGLGDTAMYLCATSTEAGLSTDTQYFGPGTRLTVL.

The gene calls are TRBV6-1 and TRBJ2-2, with D possibly matching TRBD2 (5 bases). In germline, CDR1 is MNHNS, CDR2 SASEGT. Deletions cut 6 bases from V and 6 bases from J, with 14 bases between. The CDR3 length is 14 residues. The CDR3 nucleotides read TGTGCCAGCAGAGGCGATCTAGCTTCCGGGGAGCTGTTTTTT. It encodes CASRGDLASGELFF.

V is TRBV4-3 and J is TRBJ1-1; D is possibly TRBD1 (5 bases). The germline V and J ends were trimmed by 0 bases and 7 bases, with 9 bases remaining between them. The germline gives CDR1 LGHNA, CDR2 YSLEER. The CDR3 extends over 13 amino acids. Written as DNA, the CDR3 is TGCGCCAGCAGCCAAGATGGGAGGGGTGAAGCTTTCTTT. It encodes CASSQDGRGEAFF.

This CDR3 reads CASSSPDRDSGEQYF. DNA for the CDR3: TGTGCCAGCAGCTCCCCCGACAGGGACAGTGGCGAGCAGTACTTC. V and J are TRBV11-2 and TRBJ2-7, with 7 bases aligning to TRBD1. Per the germline V gene, CDR1 is SGHAT and CDR2 is FQNNGV. The CDR3 sequence is 15 residues long. V gave up 4 bases and J gave up 6 bases; unmatched junction bases: 12.

This clone was observed a few times. V is TRBV14 and J is TRBJ2-3; TRBD2 might be the D (5 bases). The CDR3 runs 17 residues. Germline V lookup: CDR1 SGHDN, CDR2 FVKESK. V lost 1 base, J lost 0 bases, and 14 bases lay in between. The chain's CDR3 is CASSQVRSRTSTDTQYF. In DNA, the CDR3 is TGTGCCAGCAGCCAAGTCCGTAGCAGGACTAGCACAGATACGCAGTATTTT.

V and J are TRBV10-2 and TRBJ2-5; D is ambiguous. CDR1 WSHSY and CDR2 SAAADI come from the germline V gene. CDR3 length: 11 amino acids. V lost 2 bases and J 5 bases, leaving 3 bases between the germline ends. CDR3 DNA: TGCGCCAGCAGTGAGGGCGAGACCCAGTACTTC. It encodes CASSEGETQYF.

The chain links TRBV19 to TRBJ2-7, with 7 bases that match TRBD1. Germline V lookup: CDR1 LNHDA, CDR2 SQIVND (reference sequence). The V segment lost 5 bases and the J segment 0 bases; nucleotides outside the gene matches: 4. This CDR3 is 14 amino acids long. The CDR3 DNA is TGTGCCAGTAGTTCCGACAGGGCCTCCTACGAGCAGTACTTC. Its protein is CASSSDRASYEQYF.

This clone was recorded a few times. The CDR3 DNA sequence: TGTGCCAGCAGCTTGCAGGGGGCGCGGGAGCAGTACTTC. Its protein is CASSLQGAREQYF. The V and J genes are TRBV7-9 and TRBJ2-7; 8 positions match TRBD1. V gave up 3 bases and J gave up 7 bases; unmatched junction bases: 5. This CDR3 region has 13 residues. CDR1 SEHNR and CDR2 FQNEAQ come from the germline V gene (reference sequence).

The genes are TRBV5-6 and TRBJ1-2; no firm D call. CDR3 size: 13 residues. CDR1 SGHDT and CDR2 YYEEEE come from the germline V gene. Trimming cost V 0 bases and J 2 bases, with 5 bases left between them. In DNA, the CDR3 is TGTGCCAGCAGCTTGGACCAGAACTATGGCTACACCTTC. Residues: CASSLDQNYGYTF. Based on the CDR3 plus reference TRBV5-6 and TRBJ1-2, the full variable domain is DAGVTQSPTHLIKTRGQQVTLRCSPKSGHDTVSWYQQALGQGPQFIFQYYEEEERQRGNFPDRFSGHQFPNYSSELNVNALLLGDSALYLCASSLDQNYGYTFGSGTRLTVV.

In its sample, this clone was seen once. V and J are TRBV11-3 and TRBJ2-5; a possible D gene is TRBD1 (7 bases). CDR1 is SGHNT, CDR2 YENEEA, per germline. V was clipped by 5 bases and J by 9 bases, with 16 bases between them. CDR3 length equals 13 residues. The CDR3 here is CASSPYTGEAQYF. The CDR3 coding sequence is TGTGCCAGCAGCCCCTATACAGGGGAGGCCCAGTACTTC.

For this clone: At one boundary the junction diverges from the germline segment, which might be a read error. This CDR3 is also generated by other DNA sequences in the sample. This sequence joins TRBV19 and TRBJ1-5; D uncertain. Germline CDR1 reads LNHDA; CDR2 reads SQIVND (reference sequence). The CDR3 spans 13 residues. In DNA, the CDR3 is TGTGCCAGTTCTAAGACACTTTATCAACCCCAGCATTTT. Translation gives CASSKTLYQPQHF.

This clone was picked up a small number of times. The V and J genes are TRBV5-4 and TRBJ2-5; 11 bases align to TRBD2. The CDR3 has 17 residues. J lost 4 bases, V lost 4 bases, and 12 bases had no gene match. Looked up from germline, CDR1 is SGHNT and CDR2 is YYREEE (reference sequence). CDR3: CASSAVSSGGPAETQYF. The CDR3, as DNA: TGTGCCAGCAGCGCGGTGTCTAGCGGGGGGCCGGCAGAGACCCAGTACTTC.

The genes are TRBV7-8 and TRBJ1-2, with 8 bases matching TRBD1. This CDR3 comprises 13 residues. J gave up 5 bases and V 6 bases, and 5 bases lay outside the gene matches. Germline V CDR1 and CDR2: SGHVS, FQNEAQ. DNA of the CDR3: TGTGCCAGCAGGTTAACAGGGGGATATGGCTACACCTTC. Translating gives CASRLTGGYGYTF.

This clone was seen a single time. The chain uses TRBV18 and TRBJ1-2, with D tentatively TRBD1 (6 bases). V was cut by 2 bases and J by 10 bases, with 14 bases left in between. Looked up from germline, CDR1 is KGHSH and CDR2 is LQKENI. There are 13 residues in the CDR3. DNA for the CDR3: TGTGCCAGCTCACCAAATGTTGGGGGCCACTACACCTTC. As protein: CASSPNVGGHYTF.

The J gene is TRBJ2-2, the V gene TRBV19; 7 bases agree with TRBD1. J was trimmed by 0 bases and V by 4 bases; bases with no gene match: 5. Germline-derived CDR1 and CDR2 are LNHDA and SQIVND (reference sequence). This CDR3 has 16 residues. CDR3 amino acids: CASSTQGGANTGELFF. The CDR3, as DNA: TGTGCCAGTAGTACTCAAGGGGGCGCGAACACCGGGGAGCTGTTTTTT.

The chain carries TRBV6-1 and TRBJ1-4; TRBD1 matches 7 bases. Germline assignment: CDR1 MNHNS and CDR2 SASEGT. The CDR3 spans 13 residues. CDR3: CATTGTINEKLFF. CDR3 DNA: TGTGCAACGACAGGGACAATTAATGAAAAACTGTTTTTT.

Worth noting for this clone: The identical CDR3 is also encoded by other nucleotide sequences in the sample. This chain joins TRBV6-1 and TRBJ1-5; 7 bases map to TRBD1. The CDR3 totals 14 residues. Germline V lookup: CDR1 MNHNS, CDR2 SASEGT. The V segment lost 8 bases and the J segment 1 base; nucleotides outside the gene matches: 5. The CDR3 loop is CASHQTGSNQPQHF. CDR3 DNA: TGTGCCAGCCACCAGACAGGGAGCAATCAGCCCCAGCATTTT.

In its sample, this clone was seen a few times. The chain couples TRBV7-9 to TRBJ1-1, with 8 bases matching TRBD1. The CDR3 has 14 residues. CDR1 and CDR2 (germline): SEHNR, FQNEAQ (reference sequence). V shed 3 bases, J shed 0 bases, and the junction held 0 bases outside the gene matches. CDR3: CASSLDRVNTEAFF. CDR3 sequence (DNA): TGTGCCAGCAGCTTGGACAGGGTGAACACTGAAGCTTTCTTT.

The chain carries TRBV16 and TRBJ1-1; the match to TRBD1 covers 10 bases. The CDR3 runs to 15 residues. Germline V gene lookup returns CDR1 KGHSY and CDR2 FQNENV. J was trimmed by 10 bases and V by 0 bases; bases with no gene match: 8. The CDR3 loop is CASSQSRTGGIRAFF. CDR3 nucleotides: TGTGCCAGCAGCCAATCCCGGACAGGGGGAATCCGAGCTTTCTTT.

The V call is TRBV18, the J call TRBJ2-3; TRBD1 might be the D (6 bases). V was trimmed by 1 base and J by 2 bases, leaving 10 bases between them. CDR1 and CDR2 from the germline V gene are KGHSH and LQKENI. The CDR3 has 15 amino acids. The CDR3 spells CASSPLRTVTDTQYF. Here the CDR3 DNA reads TGTGCCAGCTCACCACTTAGGACAGTCACAGATACGCAGTATTTT.

The chain links TRBV27 to TRBJ1-2, with TRBD1 matching 9 bases. Germline values: CDR1 MNHEY, CDR2 SMNVEV (reference sequence). This CDR3 has 12 amino acids. V shed 4 bases and J 8 bases; nucleotides not matched to a gene: 2. The CDR3 DNA sequence: TGTGCCAGCAGTTGGGACAGGGTAGGCTACACCTTC. Translating gives CASSWDRVGYTF.

The genes are TRBV19 and TRBJ2-2, with a tentative D call TRBD1 (6 bases). The length of the CDR3 is 14 residues. The germline V and J ends were trimmed by 7 bases and 1 base, with 10 bases remaining between them. Germline V gene sequence: CDR1 LNHDA, CDR2 SQIVND (reference sequence). The CDR3 sequence is CASTPGQNTGELFF. The DNA for the CDR3 is TGTGCCAGTACCCCGGGACAGAACACCGGGGAGCTGTTTTTT.

The chain joins TRBV4-1 to TRBJ1-5; D gene uncertain. The CDR3 runs 15 residues. Deletions cut 0 bases from V and 9 bases from J, with 15 bases between. Germline V gene sequence: CDR1 MGHRA, CDR2 YSYEKL. CDR3 amino acids: CASSQENTRGRPQHF. CDR3 sequence (DNA): TGCGCCAGCAGCCAAGAAAATACGCGGGGTCGGCCCCAGCATTTT.

As for this clone: The junction and the germline gene differ at one end; a read error may be behind it. The chain couples TRBV7-9 to TRBJ1-1; D ambiguous. This CDR3 is 14 amino acids long. Germline lookup yields CDR1 SEHNR and CDR2 FQNEAQ (reference sequence). CDR3 amino acids: CSSSLVAGYTEAFF. The DNA of the CDR3 is TGTTCCAGCAGCTTAGTAGCGGGTTACACTGAAGCTTTCTTT.

V and J are TRBV18 and TRBJ1-5; D remains unclear. Trimming pared 3 bases from V and 5 bases from J, leaving 14 bases between. This CDR3 has 15 amino acids. Germline CDR1 reads KGHSH; CDR2 reads LQKENI. In nucleotides, the CDR3 is TGTGCCAGCTCACCCTATTACGGGTCGGATCAGCCCCAGCATTTT. Translating it yields CASSPYYGSDQPQHF.

This clone occurred a few times. The genes are TRBV29-1 and TRBJ1-4, with D perhaps matching TRBD1 (5 bases). The CDR3 loop spans 12 amino acids. Trimming removed 7 bases at V and 0 bases at J, with 6 bases between. CDR1 SQVTM and CDR2 ANQGSEA come from the germline V gene. The CDR3 loop reads CSATATNEKLFF. Here the CDR3 DNA reads TGCAGCGCGACAGCAACTAATGAAAAACTGTTTTTT.

This clone was found once. The J gene is TRBJ2-4, the V gene TRBV15, with D possibly TRBD1 on 6 matching bases. The CDR3 covers 13 residues. Germline CDR1 and CDR2: LNHNV and YYDKDF (reference sequence). Deletions cut 6 bases from V and 5 bases from J, with 11 bases between. The CDR3 is CATSQGSENIQYF. The CDR3 nucleotides are TGTGCCACCAGTCAGGGGTCTGAAAACATTCAGTACTTC. The entire variable domain, with the rest obtained from reference TRBV15 and TRBJ2-4, is as follows: DAMVIQNPRYQVTQFGKPVTLSCSQTLNHNVMYWYQQKSSQAPKLLFHYYDKDFNNEADTPDNFQSRRPNTSFCFLDIRSPGLGDTAMYLCATSQGSENIQYFGAGTRLSVL.